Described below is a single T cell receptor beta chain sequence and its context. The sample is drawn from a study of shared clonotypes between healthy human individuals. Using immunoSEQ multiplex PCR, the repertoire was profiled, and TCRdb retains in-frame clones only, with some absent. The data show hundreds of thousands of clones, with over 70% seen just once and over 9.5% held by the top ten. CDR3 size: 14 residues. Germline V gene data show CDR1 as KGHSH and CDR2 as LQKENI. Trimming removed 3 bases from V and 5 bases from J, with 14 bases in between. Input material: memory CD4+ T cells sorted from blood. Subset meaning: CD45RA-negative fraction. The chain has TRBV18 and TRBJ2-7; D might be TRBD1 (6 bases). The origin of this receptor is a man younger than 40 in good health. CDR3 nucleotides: TGTGCCAGCTCACCCCGGACGAACAGGGACGAGCAGTACTTC. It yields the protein CASSPRTNRDEQYF. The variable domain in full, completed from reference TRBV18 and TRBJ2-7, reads NAGVMQNPRHLVRRRGQEARLRCSPMKGHSHVYWYRQLPEEGLKFMVYLQKENIIDESGMPKERFSAEFPKEGPSILRIQQVVRGDSAAYFCASSPRTNRDEQYFGPGTRLTVT.